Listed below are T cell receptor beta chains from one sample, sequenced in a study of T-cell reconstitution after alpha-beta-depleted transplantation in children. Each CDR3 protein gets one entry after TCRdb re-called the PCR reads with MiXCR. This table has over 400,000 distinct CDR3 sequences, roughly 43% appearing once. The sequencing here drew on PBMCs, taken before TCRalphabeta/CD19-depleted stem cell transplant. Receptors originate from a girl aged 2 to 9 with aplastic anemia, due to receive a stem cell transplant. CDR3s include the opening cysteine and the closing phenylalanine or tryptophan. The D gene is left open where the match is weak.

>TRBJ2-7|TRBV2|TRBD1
CASSIGQGASYEQYF
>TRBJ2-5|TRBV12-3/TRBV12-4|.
CASRSGGETQYF
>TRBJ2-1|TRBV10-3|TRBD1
CAISGGTVQFF
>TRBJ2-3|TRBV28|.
CATKGGTDTQYF
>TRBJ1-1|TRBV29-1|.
CSVGYRARNTEAFF
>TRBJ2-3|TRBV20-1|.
CSARDLSAGTDTQYF
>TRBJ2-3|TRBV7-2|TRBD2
CAGRATSVKDTQYF
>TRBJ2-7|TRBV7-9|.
CASREGGGDYEQYF
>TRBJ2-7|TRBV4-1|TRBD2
CASSRQLAGSSYEQYF
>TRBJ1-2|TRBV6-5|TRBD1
CASSYSLLPGQALYGYTF
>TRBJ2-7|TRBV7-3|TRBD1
CASSYAGTGWYEQYF
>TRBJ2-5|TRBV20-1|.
CSASMRTQYF
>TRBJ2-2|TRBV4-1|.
CASSHQSGGAGELFF
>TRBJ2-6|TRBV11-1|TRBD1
CASSFWGQGSGANVLTF
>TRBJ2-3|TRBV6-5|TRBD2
CASSYSGLPMAQYF
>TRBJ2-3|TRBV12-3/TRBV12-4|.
CASSLDWGARDTQYF
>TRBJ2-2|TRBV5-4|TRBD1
CASSPRQGATGELFF
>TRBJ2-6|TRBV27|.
CASSLSSTGANVLTF
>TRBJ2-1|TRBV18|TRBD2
CASSPRAGGPGEQFF
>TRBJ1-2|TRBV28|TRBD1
CASSFQGAPNYGYTF
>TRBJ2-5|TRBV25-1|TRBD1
CASSERQQGIQETQYF
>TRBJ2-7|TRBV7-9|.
CASSSQGGYEQYF
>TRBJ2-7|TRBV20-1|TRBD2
CSAIGLAGLGSEQYF
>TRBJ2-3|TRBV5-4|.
CATSWEWGDTQYF
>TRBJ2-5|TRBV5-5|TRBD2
CASSFGLAGSGETQYF
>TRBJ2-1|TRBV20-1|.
CSAWRAVFGNEQFF
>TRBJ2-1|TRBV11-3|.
CASSSRAKGSYNEQFF
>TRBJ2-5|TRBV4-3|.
CASSQEEVQETQYF
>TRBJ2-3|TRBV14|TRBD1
CASSQAGFRGPDTQYF
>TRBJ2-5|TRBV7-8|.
CASSGWGHLGETQYF
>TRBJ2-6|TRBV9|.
CASSVDQGRGSGANVLTF
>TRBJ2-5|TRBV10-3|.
CAISASSQETQYF
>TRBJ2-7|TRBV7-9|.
CASAIGPGVVSKEQYF
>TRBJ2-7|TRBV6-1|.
CASIKGGSGAPEEQYF
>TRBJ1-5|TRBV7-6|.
CASSLRADGRPPQHF
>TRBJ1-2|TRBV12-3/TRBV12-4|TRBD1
CASSGTDTFYGGYTF
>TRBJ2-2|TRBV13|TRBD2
CASSLGLLADANTGELFF
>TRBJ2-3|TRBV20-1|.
CSGGKGNTDTQYF
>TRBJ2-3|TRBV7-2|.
CASSFTPPPLDTQYF
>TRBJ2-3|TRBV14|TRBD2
CASSQELAGGVSSTDTQYF
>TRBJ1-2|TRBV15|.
CATSRAPPDVDGYTF
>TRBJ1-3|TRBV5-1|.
CASSLTGPDSGNTIYF
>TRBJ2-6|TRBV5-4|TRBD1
CASSLLDRGRRPPSGANVLTF
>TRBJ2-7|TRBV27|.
CASSQQGPAGEQYF
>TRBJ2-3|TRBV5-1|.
CASSLETLQYF
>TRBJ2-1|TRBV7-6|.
CASSLGGMGLPGNEQFF
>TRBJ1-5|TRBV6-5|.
CASRSNTGPQHF
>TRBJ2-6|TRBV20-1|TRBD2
CSAPRAGFGANVLTF
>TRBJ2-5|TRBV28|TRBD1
CASSSSPLTGIQYF
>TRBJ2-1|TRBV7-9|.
CASSITGSEQFF
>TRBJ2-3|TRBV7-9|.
CASSLPTGATDTQYF